This T cell receptor (beta chain) was recovered during a study of T cell repertoires in cytomegalovirus infection. Turning to the study itself: CMV infection plus the matching HLA type was flagged by public TCR beta signatures. Whole-study findings and limits: CMV-specific TCR beta clonotypes restricted by HLA-C were the ones dominating the ex vivo response.

One entry per CDR3 protein results from TCRdb running MiXCR on the reads. This table holds around 500,000 distinct CDR3 sequences, roughly 43% found once. CDR1 and CDR2 from the germline V gene are SGHTA and FQGNSA. CDR3 length: 14 amino acids. The ends were cut back, 5 bases at V and 4 bases at J, with 14 bases in the middle. This clonotype was detected only a few times. Antigen: not known. The clonotype originates from a human donor in good health (CMV status not recorded). Some clones in this sample may be carry-over from other donors' samples. The source was cultured PBMCs, collected from culture after CMV antigen stimulation. The chain couples TRBV7-2 to TRBJ1-1, with unresolved D. This CDR3 reads CASSGGRASTEAFF. Here the CDR3 DNA reads TGTGCCAGCAGCGGTGGTCGGGCGTCCACTGAAGCTTTCTTT.